What follows are 13 T cell receptor beta chains derived from one specimen sequenced in a study of T cells in Graves' hyperthyroidism and ophthalmopathy. Researchers took RNA transcripts and amplified the TCR beta CDR3 regions from them. HTBI primers drove first-round RT-PCR of the TCR CDR3. TCRdb re-called the multiplex PCR reads with MiXCR, one entry per CDR3 protein. The sample shows 470,000 or so distinct CDR3 sequences, around 20% of them seen only once. The sample was blood. The receptor source for this set is a man younger than 30 with Graves' hyperthyroidism.

There are many counts of this clonotype. The chain carries TRBV20-1 and TRBJ2-7; the D gene could be TRBD1 or TRBD2 (5 bases each). CDR3 length: 12 amino acids. Germline V gives CDR1 DFQATT, CDR2 SNEGSKA (reference sequence). V was clipped by 5 bases and J by 2 bases, with 10 bases between them. CDR3 loop: CSAWDGAYEQYF. The CDR3 bases are TGCAGTGCTTGGGACGGGGCCTACGAGCAGTACTTC.

This clonotype was detected many times. The rearrangement joins TRBV6-2 or TRBV6-3 to TRBJ2-5, with 7 bases lining up with TRBD1. Trimming cost V 4 bases and J 2 bases; bases outside gene matches: 10. Germline V gives CDR1 MNHEY, CDR2 SVGEGT. This CDR3 comprises 16 residues. The CDR3 bases are TGTGCCAGCAGTTTACGACAGGGAGAAACGCAAGAGACCCAGTACTTC. Its translation: CASSLRQGETQETQYF.

The chain combines TRBV24-1 with TRBJ2-4; D may correspond to TRBD1 or TRBD2 (5 bases each). Germline lookup yields CDR1 KGHDR and CDR2 SFDVKD. This CDR3 is 12 amino acids long. The V and J ends lost 5 bases and 11 bases respectively, with 12 bases between them. CDR3 DNA sequence: TGTGCCACCAGTGCCGATCAGGGAGTTCAGTACTTC. Translation gives CATSADQGVQYF.

As for this clonotype: Just one base apart from a much larger clone, this may be a read error. The chain carries TRBV19 and TRBJ1-1; D is undetermined. CDR3 length: 13 residues. Germline-derived CDR1 and CDR2 are LNHDA and SQIVND (reference sequence). The CDR3 protein is CSSSIAGNTEAFF. The CDR3 nucleotides read TGTTCCAGTAGTATCGCCGGGAACACTGAAGCTTTCTTT.

The genes are TRBV28 and TRBJ1-1; 10 bases align to TRBD1. The CDR3 has 11 amino acids. The V gene's germline CDR1 is MDHEN and CDR2 SYDVKM. Trimming removed 11 bases from V and 10 bases from J; junction bases left unmatched: 7. The DNA of the CDR3 is TGTGCCCTGGCGGGGGACAGGGGAGCTTTCTTT. Residues: CALAGDRGAFF. The full variable domain, with the rest looked up from reference TRBV28 and TRBJ1-1, is DVKVTQSSRYLVKRTGEKVFLECVQDMDHENMFWYRQDPGLGLRLIYFSYDVKMKEKGDIPEGYSVSREKKERFSLILESASTNQTSMYLCALAGDRGAFFGQGTRLTVV.

This clonotype was counted ten times or more. V gene TRBV6-1 combines with J gene TRBJ1-5, with D unclear. Germline V gives CDR1 MNHNS, CDR2 SASEGT. The CDR3 extends over 13 amino acids. V was clipped by 2 bases and J by 2 bases, with 4 bases between them. This CDR3 is CASSETGNQPQHF. CDR3 DNA sequence: TGTGCCAGCAGTGAAACCGGCAATCAGCCCCAGCATTTT.

This clonotype was recorded many times. The V gene is TRBV5-1, the J gene TRBJ2-7, with unresolved D. This CDR3 region has 13 residues. Germline lookup yields CDR1 SGHRS and CDR2 YFSETQ. V was pared by 4 bases and J by 4 bases, with 12 bases between. The CDR3 loop is CASSGLSRYEQYF. In DNA form, the CDR3 reads TGCGCCAGCAGCGGCCTAAGCCGGTACGAGCAGTACTTC.

Notes on this clonotype: A much larger clone sits a single nucleotide away, making a read error possible. This chain joins TRBV12-3 or TRBV12-4 and TRBJ2-2, with a tentative D call TRBD2 (5 bases). The CDR3 is 12 amino acids. The CDR3 protein is CGSSLAQGELFF. CDR3 nucleotides: TGTGGCAGCAGTTTAGCGCAGGGGGAGCTGTTTTTT.

This clonotype was observed at least ten times. V is TRBV5-1 and J is TRBJ1-2; no reliable D call. The V gene lost 0 bases and the J gene lost 6 bases, with 6 bases spanning the gap. Germline V gives CDR1 SGHRS, CDR2 YFSETQ. The CDR3 has 12 amino acids. The CDR3 loop is CASSLDQNGYTF. In nucleotides, the CDR3 is TGCGCCAGCAGCTTGGATCAGAATGGCTACACCTTC.

This clonotype was counted between two and nine times. V usage is TRBV2 and J usage is TRBJ2-5; TRBD1 aligns across 7 bases. V lost 6 bases to trimming and J lost 1 base; unmatched junction nucleotides: 5. Germline V CDR1 and CDR2: SNHLY, FYNNEI. This CDR3 contains 14 residues. Here the CDR3 reads CASRWTGLQETQYF. For the CDR3, the DNA is TGTGCCAGCAGGTGGACAGGCCTCCAAGAGACCCAGTACTTC.

This clonotype was observed at least ten times. The rearrangement links TRBV28 to TRBJ2-7; 8 bases fit TRBD1. Trimming cost V 10 bases and J 0 bases; bases outside gene matches: 5. CDR1 is MDHEN, CDR2 SYDVKM, per germline. CDR3 length: 13 residues. The CDR3 protein is CATRDRSSYEQYF. DNA of the CDR3: TGTGCCACTCGGGACAGGAGCTCCTACGAGCAGTACTTC.

There are many counts of this clonotype. This rearrangement joins TRBV6-1 to TRBJ1-1; D remains unclear. Between the trimmed V and J ends, which lost 4 bases and 6 bases, there was a span of 12 bases. This CDR3 spans 13 amino acids. Germline V CDR1 and CDR2: MNHNS, SASEGT. The CDR3 loop reads CASSVTVLAEAFF. The DNA of the CDR3 is TGTGCCAGCAGTGTTACAGTATTGGCTGAAGCTTTCTTT.

The sample holds many counts of this clonotype. V and J are TRBV28 and TRBJ2-7; D gene uncertain. The germline V gene has CDR1 MDHEN and CDR2 SYDVKM. This CDR3 is built from 13 residues. V lost 5 bases and J lost 5, with 13 bases in between. CDR3 sequence: CASSPDRSDEQYF. Here the CDR3 DNA reads TGTGCCAGCAGTCCAGACCGGAGTGACGAGCAGTACTTC.